This TCR delta chain was captured in a study of gamma-delta T cells after stem cell transplantation (dated by TCRdb to 2016 to 2018). Reading from cysteine to phenylalanine, the CDR3 counts 14 amino acids. Just CDR3 DNA is preserved here, 42 bases in frame from base 1. V is reduced by 2 bases and J by 2 bases, leaving a spacing of 12 bases between them. From the germline V gene (reference sequence), CDR1 is TVYSNPD and CDR2 is GDNSRS. Libraries were made using RT-PCR. Sequencing was carried out with an Illumina MiSeq. Public reads were reanalyzed in TCRdb with CATT, and rows carrying the same DNA were merged afterwards. The sample contains about 5,400 delta-chain clones, around a tenth of them found a single time. The ten biggest clones cover around 14% of the sample. On this clone: The antigen this receptor binds is unknown. Base-call qualities are not available, and no considerably larger clone is one nucleotide away.

This receptor was identified in a human donor. It is not recorded whose cells these are; they may come from a transplant donor. The sequence links TRDV3 to TRDJ2; the D gene is perhaps TRDD3, from 5 matching bases. Specimen: gamma-delta T cells. The DNA is as follows: TGTGCCTTTGGGCGGGGACTCTTGACAGCACAACTCTTCTTT. Protein translation: CAFGRGLLTAQLFF. The reference TRDV3 and TRDJ2 proteins fill in what lies around the CDR3, so the full variable domain reads CDKVTQSSPDQTVASGSEVVLLCTYDTVYSNPDLFWYRIRPDYSFQFVFYGDNSRSEGADFTQGRFSVKHILTQKAFHLVISPVRTEDSATYYCAFGRGLLTAQLFFGKGTQLIVEP.